The 29 T cell receptor beta chains in this list originate from one sample, sequenced in a study of shared clonotypes between healthy human individuals (dated by TCRdb to about 2020). Library construction relied on the immunoSEQ multiplex PCR assay. Drawn from immuneACCESS, this table holds only the in-frame rearrangements with V and J called that TCRdb kept. Clones are partly lost; checked studies trace under half to an unresolved V gene and leave the rest unexplained. The sample table holds 1.6 million or so clones, of which 98% were seen once. The ten largest clones represent approximately 0.38% of the sample. The sample comprised naive CD4+ T cells sorted from blood. The sample's cell subset or site, from its label and the paper: CD45RA+ positively selected. The receptors were gathered from a man aged 25-45 years in good health.

The chain recombines TRBV6-6 with TRBJ1-5; no firm D call. Trimming took 6 bases from V and 0 from J, leaving 12 bases between them. This CDR3 is 15 amino acids long. The germline CDR1 and CDR2 sequences are MNHNY and SVGAGI (reference sequence). The CDR3 DNA is TGTGCCAGCAGGGAAGGGAGAATTAGCAATCAGCCCCAGCATTTT. This gives the protein CASREGRISNQPQHF.

The V gene is TRBV30, the J gene TRBJ2-1; 13 bases are a match to TRBD2. Germline CDR1 reads GTSNPN; CDR2 reads SVGIG (reference sequence). CDR3 size: 15 residues. Trimming cost V 5 bases and J 8 bases; bases outside gene matches: 9. CDR3 in DNA: TGTGCCTGGGTACCAGGACTAGCGGGAGTCCATGAGCAGTTCTTC. Translating it yields CAWVPGLAGVHEQFF.

This chain links TRBV18 with TRBJ2-7; 13 bases fit TRBD2. J was trimmed by 4 bases and V by 5 bases; bases with no gene match: 5. The germline CDR1 and CDR2 sequences are KGHSH and LQKENI. The CDR3 is made up of 15 amino acids. The DNA for the CDR3 is TGTGCCAGCTCAGGGACTAGCGGGATTAGGTACGAGCAGTACTTC. Protein product: CASSGTSGIRYEQYF.

Comment on this clone: Other nucleotide sequences from this sample produce the same CDR3. The rearrangement links TRBV5-1 to TRBJ2-2; tentative D call: TRBD1 (7 bases). Trimming removed 2 bases at V and 4 bases at J, with 12 bases between. Germline CDR1 SGHRS, CDR2 YFSETQ. The CDR3 is 15 amino acids. CDR3: CASSLRQGGTGELFF. CDR3 bases: TGCGCCAGCAGCTTAAGACAGGGAGGCACCGGGGAGCTGTTTTTT.

The J gene is TRBJ1-5, the V gene TRBV11-3; TRBD1 might be the D (6 bases). The germline CDR1 and CDR2 sequences are SGHNT and YENEEA. This CDR3 is built from 12 residues. Trimming took off 9 bases at V and 6 bases at J, with 12 bases between the two ends. CDR3 protein: CARGGFGQPQHF. CDR3 nucleotides: TGTGCCAGAGGGGGATTTGGTCAGCCCCAGCATTTT.

This chain connects TRBV15 to TRBJ2-7; tentatively, D is TRBD2 (6 bases). The V and J ends lost 5 bases and 0 bases respectively, with 11 bases between them. Germline CDR1 and CDR2: LNHNV and YYDKDF (reference sequence). This CDR3 spans 14 amino acids. Written as DNA, the CDR3 is TGTGCCACCAGCGGCTTTAGCGGCTCCTACGAGCAGTACTTC. The encoded protein is CATSGFSGSYEQYF.

V and J are TRBV6-6 and TRBJ1-1; TRBD1 is a possible D gene (6 bases). V was clipped by 6 bases and J by 3 bases, with 17 bases between them. Germline V gene data show CDR1 as MNHNY and CDR2 as SVGAGI (reference sequence). CDR3 length: 15 amino acids. The CDR3 region is CASRSYTAGDTEAFF. The DNA for the CDR3 is TGTGCCAGCAGAAGTTATACGGCAGGGGACACTGAAGCTTTCTTT.

The V call is TRBV4-1, the J call TRBJ2-2, with D unresolved. Per the germline V gene, CDR1 is MGHRA and CDR2 is YSYEKL. The CDR3 covers 16 residues. Deletions cut 2 bases from V and 1 base from J, with 11 bases between. DNA for the CDR3: TGCGCCAGCAGCCAATGGGGAACGGGGAACACCGGGGAGCTGTTTTTT. Protein product: CASSQWGTGNTGELFF.

V is TRBV5-1 and J is TRBJ2-5, with TRBD1 as a possible D gene (5 bases). Germline assignment: CDR1 SGHRS and CDR2 YFSETQ. The CDR3 is 13 residues long. Trimming cost V 1 base and J 5 bases, with 9 bases left between them. The CDR3 reads CASSLFGAETQYF. The DNA for the CDR3 is TGCGCCAGCAGCTTGTTTGGGGCGGAGACCCAGTACTTC.

The chain couples TRBV4-2 to TRBJ1-5, with no clear D. In germline, CDR1 is LGHNA, CDR2 YNFKEQ. V gave up 0 bases and J gave up 8 bases, with 8 bases separating them. The CDR3 totals 13 residues. CDR3 region: CASSQEGNEPQHF. The CDR3 DNA sequence: TGTGCCAGCAGCCAAGAAGGAAATGAGCCCCAGCATTTT.

The V gene is TRBV7-9, the J gene TRBJ2-1; 8 bases line up with TRBD1. The ends lost 0 bases at V and 5 bases at J; junction bases unmatched: 3. This CDR3 spans 15 amino acids. Germline CDR1 and CDR2: SEHNR and FQNEAQ (reference sequence). The CDR3 DNA is TGTGCCAGCAGCTTAGCTCAGGGGGCGAACAATGAGCAGTTCTTC. Amino acid sequence: CASSLAQGANNEQFF.

The gene calls are TRBV19 and TRBJ2-7; the D is unclear. CDR3 size: 13 residues. Per the germline V gene, CDR1 is LNHDA and CDR2 is SQIVND (reference sequence). V lost 3 bases and J 0 bases, leaving 6 bases between the germline ends. The chain's CDR3 is CASSIQSSYEQYF. CDR3 in DNA: TGTGCCAGTAGTATCCAGAGCTCCTACGAGCAGTACTTC.

This clone showed up just once. This chain links TRBV5-4 with TRBJ2-3; the D call may be TRBD1 or TRBD2 (6 bases each). CDR3 length: 15 residues. Between the trimmed V and J ends, which lost 1 base and 0 bases, there was a span of 9 bases. CDR1 is SGHNT and CDR2 is YYREEE in the germline V gene (reference sequence). DNA for the CDR3: TGTGCCAGCAGCTTGCGGGGGCAGAGCACAGATACGCAGTATTTT. Translation gives CASSLRGQSTDTQYF. The full variable domain, completed using reference TRBV5-4 and TRBJ2-3, is ETGVTQSPTHLIKTRGQQVTLRCSSQSGHNTVSWYQQALGQGPQFIFQYYREEENGRGNFPPRFSGLQFPNYSSELNVNALELDDSALYLCASSLRGQSTDTQYFGPGTRLTVL.

This sequence joins TRBV5-4 and TRBJ2-7; a weak D match, TRBD1 (5 bases). CDR3 length: 13 residues. The V gene's germline CDR1 is SGHNT and CDR2 YYREEE (reference sequence). Trimming removed 2 bases at V and 6 bases at J, with 12 bases between. This chain's CDR3 is CASSFPGGAEQYF. Here the CDR3 DNA reads TGTGCCAGCAGCTTCCCCGGTGGGGCCGAGCAGTACTTC.

The V call is TRBV27, the J call TRBJ1-5; the D gene is possibly TRBD1 (6 bases). The length of the CDR3 is 14 residues. The V end was cut by 3 bases, the J end by 7 bases, with 13 bases between. CDR1 and CDR2 from the germline V gene are MNHEY and SMNVEV (reference sequence). The CDR3, as DNA: TGTGCCAGCAGTTTTGCAGGGGCGAGACAGCCCCAGCATTTT. Residues: CASSFAGARQPQHF.

The chain carries TRBV7-2 and TRBJ2-7; D possibly corresponds to TRBD1 (6 bases). This CDR3 spans 13 amino acids. Germline V gene sequence: CDR1 SGHTA, CDR2 FQGNSA. V was cut by 5 bases and J by 3 bases, with 11 bases left in between. The CDR3 sequence: CASSQDSLYEQYF. The CDR3 DNA reads TGTGCCAGCAGCCAGGACAGCCTCTACGAGCAGTACTTC. Looking up the rest from reference TRBV7-2 and TRBJ2-7 gives the full variable domain: GAGVSQSPSNKVTEKGKDVELRCDPISGHTALYWYRQSLGQGLEFLIYFQGNSAPDKSGLPSDRFSAERTGGSVSTLTIQRTQQEDSAVYLCASSQDSLYEQYFGPGTRLTVT.

This chain joins TRBV5-1 and TRBJ2-2; weak D call: TRBD1 (6 bases). V lost 4 bases and J lost 7, with 17 bases in between. The CDR3 runs 15 residues. CDR1 and CDR2 (germline): SGHRS, YFSETQ. CDR3 sequence reads: CASSLRSRGIGELFF. The CDR3 region has the DNA TGCGCCAGCAGCCTTCGATCAAGGGGGATCGGGGAGCTGTTTTTT.

V usage is TRBV25-1 and J usage is TRBJ1-2, with a weak D call TRBD1 (6 bases). V gave up 5 bases and J gave up 5 bases, with 18 bases separating them. Germline-derived CDR1 and CDR2 are MGHDK and SYGVNS. The CDR3 sequence is 15 residues long. The CDR3 DNA follows: TGTGCCAGCAGTCCATGGGGGGGAGGGACATATGGCTACACCTTC. The encoded protein is CASSPWGGGTYGYTF.

The V call is TRBV5-1, the J call TRBJ2-1, with D perhaps TRBD1 (5 bases). This CDR3 region has 14 residues. Trimming pared 5 bases from V and 9 bases from J, leaving 18 bases between. The germline gives CDR1 SGHRS, CDR2 YFSETQ. The CDR3, as DNA: TGCGCCAGCAGTTTACCCAGGGAATCGGGTGAGCAGTTCTTC. It is translated as CASSLPRESGEQFF.

The chain combines TRBV7-8 with TRBJ2-1, with TRBD2 as a possible D gene (6 bases). Trimming removed 3 bases from V and 5 bases from J, with 17 bases in between. CDR3 length equals 16 residues. CDR1 SGHVS and CDR2 FQNEAQ come from the germline V gene. Written as DNA, the CDR3 is TGTGCCAGCAGCTTTCTCCGGGTAGCGGCAAACAATGAGCAGTTCTTC. Its protein product is CASSFLRVAANNEQFF.

This sequence joins TRBV7-2 and TRBJ2-2, with 10 nucleotides matching TRBD2. Germline V lookup: CDR1 SGHTA, CDR2 FQGNSA. V was clipped by 5 bases and J by 7 bases; unmatched bases: 13. This CDR3 has 17 residues. CDR3: CASSRGLAGETSGELFF. The CDR3 DNA sequence: TGTGCCAGCAGCCGGGGGCTAGCGGGAGAGACGAGCGGGGAGCTGTTTTTT.

The count of this clone is one. The chain joins TRBV15 to TRBJ2-7; 9 nucleotides agree with TRBD2. V dropped 3 bases and J dropped 1; count of bases not matched to a gene: 16. Germline values: CDR1 LNHNV, CDR2 YYDKDF (reference sequence). The CDR3 has 19 amino acids. Here the CDR3 reads CATSSPRPRTSARSYEQYF. The CDR3 bases are TGTGCCACCAGCAGCCCCCGCCCCCGGACTAGCGCGAGATCCTACGAGCAGTACTTC.

The chain joins TRBV30 to TRBJ1-2; 8 bases align to TRBD1. Germline-derived CDR1 and CDR2 are GTSNPN and SVGIG (reference sequence). The CDR3 covers 14 residues. V gave up 5 bases and J gave up 3 bases; unmatched junction bases: 8. The CDR3: CAWDRGQEHYGYTF. The DNA for the CDR3 is TGTGCCTGGGATCGGGGACAGGAGCACTATGGCTACACCTTC.

V is TRBV7-9 and J is TRBJ2-1; no reliable D call. Trimming pared 3 bases from V and 4 bases from J, leaving 13 bases between. The CDR3 has 15 residues. Germline lookup yields CDR1 SEHNR and CDR2 FQNEAQ (reference sequence). The DNA of the CDR3 is TGTGCCAGCAGCTTGCACTCCGATAGTTACAATGAGCAGTTCTTC. Translating gives CASSLHSDSYNEQFF.

The chain employs TRBV30 and TRBJ2-3; TRBD1 agrees at 9 bases. The J segment lost 5 bases and the V segment lost 7 bases, leaving 19 bases of the junction unmatched. This CDR3 is built from 17 residues. CDR1 is GTSNPN and CDR2 is SVGIG in the germline V gene (reference sequence). CDR3 amino acids: CASPGQGSPGGRDTQYF. For the CDR3, the DNA is TGTGCCTCCCCGGGACAGGGTTCGCCAGGGGGGCGAGATACGCAGTATTTT.

The chain carries TRBV6-1 and TRBJ1-2, with D possibly being TRBD1 (6 bases). The CDR3 loop spans 15 amino acids. Per the germline V gene, CDR1 is MNHNS and CDR2 is SASEGT. V lost 0 bases and J 10 bases, leaving 18 bases between the germline ends. Here the CDR3 reads CASSEAGASIMDYTF. CDR3 nucleotide sequence: TGTGCCAGCAGTGAAGCGGGGGCTTCGATTATGGACTACACCTTC.

The V call is TRBV6-1, the J call TRBJ1-5; D is undetermined. The CDR3 sequence is 13 residues long. The germline CDR1 and CDR2 sequences are MNHNS and SASEGT. The germline V and J ends were trimmed by 5 bases and 5 bases, with 10 bases remaining between them. In DNA, the CDR3 is TGTGCCAGCAGTCTTCGGTCATATCAGCCCCAGCATTTT. Translation gives CASSLRSYQPQHF.

V is TRBV7-9 and J is TRBJ1-1; no clear D gene. V lost 5 bases and J lost 8, with 21 bases in between. CDR1 is SEHNR and CDR2 is FQNEAQ in the germline V gene (reference sequence). The CDR3 is made up of 15 amino acids. In DNA, the CDR3 is TGTGCCAGCAGCAGAGGAAGGGCAAGCCAGAGGGAAGCTTTCTTT. It encodes CASSRGRASQREAFF.

CDR3 in amino acids: CASSLGGASMFYEQYF. The DNA of the CDR3 is TGTGCCAGCAGCTTGGGGGGTGCTTCTATGTTTTACGAGCAGTACTTC. V usage is TRBV5-4 and J usage is TRBJ2-7; no reliable D call. The CDR3 length is 16 residues. CDR1 SGHNT and CDR2 YYREEE come from the germline V gene (reference sequence). Trimming cost V 0 bases and J 4 bases, with 17 bases left between them.